Below, one TCR beta chain is given with its context. Its antigen remains unidentified. This sample was included in a study of cytomegalovirus exposure and HLA in healthy donors. Study observations and caveats: In terms of immune exposure information, only CMV serostatus was available. Earlier results showed most TCR beta V segments being productive about 87% or about 30% of the time.

Per the germline V gene, CDR1 is WNHNN and CDR2 is SYGVQD (reference sequence). With V trimmed by 1 base and J by 2 bases, 3 bases remained unmatched. The CDR3 runs to 16 residues. PCR primers comprised 60 Vbeta and 13 Jbeta primers. Per the original methods: Tens of millions of unique TCR beta chains, roughly 11 million of them shared, were counted by a later analysis. Sequencing used immunoSEQ multiplex PCR; TCRdb keeps in-frame clones, though not all of them. That table gives V, J and clone size, and the DNA gave D and trimming. The sample lists 210,000 or so clones; about 90% were seen once. The chain joins TRBV10-1 to TRBJ2-4; TRBD2 aligns across 9 bases. The TCR was taken from a man younger than 45 in good health and CMV-seronegative. The sequencing input was PBMCs. The CDR3 protein is CASSEYSGGPKNIQYF. In DNA form, the CDR3 reads TGCGCCAGCAGTGAGTACAGCGGGGGGCCCAAAAACATTCAGTACTTC.